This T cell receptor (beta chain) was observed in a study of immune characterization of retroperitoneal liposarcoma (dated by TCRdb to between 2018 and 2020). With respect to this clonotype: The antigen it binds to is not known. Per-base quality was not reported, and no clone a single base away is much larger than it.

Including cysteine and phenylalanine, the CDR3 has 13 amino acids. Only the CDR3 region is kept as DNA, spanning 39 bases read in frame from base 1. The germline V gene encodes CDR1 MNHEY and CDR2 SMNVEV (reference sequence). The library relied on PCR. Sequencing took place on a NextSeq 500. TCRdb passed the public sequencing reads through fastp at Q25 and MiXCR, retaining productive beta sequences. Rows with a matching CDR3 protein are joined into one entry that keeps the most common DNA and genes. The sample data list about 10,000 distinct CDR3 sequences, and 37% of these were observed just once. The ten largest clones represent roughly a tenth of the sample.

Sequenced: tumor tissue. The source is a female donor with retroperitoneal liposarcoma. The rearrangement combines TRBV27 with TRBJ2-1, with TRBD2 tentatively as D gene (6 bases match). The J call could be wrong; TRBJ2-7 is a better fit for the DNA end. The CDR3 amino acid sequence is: CASSGGEAYEQYF. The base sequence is TGTGCCAGCAGTGGAGGGGAGGCCTACGAGCAGTACTTC.